One and the same sample provided the 21 T cell receptor beta chains below, sequenced in a study of shared clonotypes between healthy human individuals (dated by TCRdb to 2018 to 2020). CD8 naive samples were obtained by positive selection for CCR7 among CD45RO-negative cells, yielding a CD45RA+CCR7+ population from which TemRA cells were excluded. Libraries came from the immunoSEQ multiplex PCR assay. Sourced from immuneACCESS, this table was stored by TCRdb with only in-frame sequences that have V and J called. A share of the clones is absent; for the studies checked, an unresolved V gene accounts for under half, and the remainder has no known explanation. Present in this sample are roughly 2 million clones, about 95% of which were seen just once. The ten largest clones take up about 1.1% of the sample. Sequencing input: naive CD8+ T cells sorted from blood. The cell subset or site label corresponds to: CD45RA+CCR7+. These receptor sequences come from a man younger than 35 in good health.

The CDR3 sequence: CASSEEAGGIGNTIYF. The CDR3 coding sequence is TGTGCCAGCAGTGAAGAGGCAGGGGGCATTGGAAACACCATATATTTT. This chain connects TRBV6-1 to TRBJ1-3; 8 bases match TRBD1. V trimming: 1 base; J trimming: 3 bases; junction bases outside the gene matches: 5. Germline V gene sequence: CDR1 MNHNS, CDR2 SASEGT. This CDR3 comprises 16 residues.

This clone was seen a single time. The chain recombines TRBV6-1 with TRBJ2-7; TRBD2 matches at 11 bases. The CDR3 covers 17 residues. Unmatched junction bases numbered 13, after V lost 3 bases and J lost 6 bases. Germline V gene lookup returns CDR1 MNHNS and CDR2 SASEGT. DNA of the CDR3: TGTGCCAGCAGTGATATTACTAGCGGGAGTGGCTCGGGCGAGCAGTACTTC. Translation gives CASSDITSGSGSGEQYF.

This clone was counted a single time. CDR3 region: CASKQDASYEQYF. For the CDR3, the DNA is TGTGCCAGCAAGCAGGACGCCTCCTACGAGCAGTACTTC. The chain recombines TRBV27 with TRBJ2-7; D is unclear. CDR3 length equals 13 residues. V lost 7 bases and J lost 0, with 10 bases in between. Germline loops: CDR1 MNHEY, CDR2 SMNVEV (reference sequence).

The chain employs TRBV7-8 and TRBJ1-4; 9 bases map to TRBD1. Germline lookup yields CDR1 SGHVS and CDR2 FQNEAQ. After removal of 1 base from V and 5 bases from J, the junction contained 2 bases not matched to a gene. CDR3 length: 15 residues. The CDR3 DNA is TGTGCCAGCAGCTTAGAGACAGGGGGAAATGAAAAACTGTTTTTT. Its protein is CASSLETGGNEKLFF.

This chain uses TRBV28 with TRBJ1-5; D uncertain. Germline V lookup: CDR1 MDHEN, CDR2 SYDVKM. Trimming took off 7 bases at V and 6 bases at J, with 22 bases between the two ends. The CDR3 loop spans 16 amino acids. The DNA of the CDR3 is TGTGCCAGCATATCCCGCCGGGGAGGGTGGGTTCAGCCCCAGCATTTT. It specifies CASISRRGGWVQPQHF.

The chain joins TRBV13 to TRBJ2-3, with a possible D match to TRBD2 (6 bases). The CDR3 length is 15 residues. CDR1 and CDR2 from the germline V gene are PRHDT and FYEKMQ (reference sequence). V was cut by 5 bases and J by 0 bases, with 12 bases left in between. The CDR3 DNA is TGTGCCAGCAGCCGCGGGGTCACTAGCACAGATACGCAGTATTTT. This codes for CASSRGVTSTDTQYF.

About this clone itself: Distinct nucleotide sequences in the sample also encode this CDR3. The chain is built from TRBV11-3 and TRBJ2-7; TRBD2 is a possible D gene (7 bases). The V gene lost 3 bases and the J gene lost 4 bases, with 10 bases spanning the gap. The germline V gene encodes CDR1 SGHNT and CDR2 YENEEA. The CDR3 has 13 residues. CDR3 DNA sequence: TGTGCCAGCAGCTTGAGGGGGGGATACGAGCAGTACTTC. It translates to CASSLRGGYEQYF.

J is TRBJ1-2 and V is TRBV5-4, with D uncertain. This CDR3 is 15 amino acids long. The V gene lost 0 bases and the J gene lost 4 bases, with 13 bases spanning the gap. Germline V gene data show CDR1 as SGHNT and CDR2 as YYREEE (reference sequence). The CDR3 region is CASSLDRTEIYGYTF. CDR3 nucleotides: TGTGCCAGCAGCTTGGACCGAACAGAAATCTATGGCTACACCTTC.

DNA of the CDR3: TGTGCCAGCAGCTTGGGCCTACCCCACGAGCAGTACTTC. It encodes CASSLGLPHEQYF. The chain carries TRBV11-2 and TRBJ2-7, with D hard to call. Trimming stripped 3 bases from V and 5 bases from J, with 11 bases between. This CDR3 has 13 residues. CDR1 and CDR2 from the germline V gene are SGHAT and FQNNGV.

The table lists this clone with a count of one. This CDR3 is CASSYSSRVGTEAFF. The CDR3 bases are TGTGCCAGCAGTTACTCGAGCAGGGTTGGGACTGAAGCTTTCTTT. The genes are TRBV6-5 and TRBJ1-1, with TRBD1 as a possible D gene (5 bases). The germline V and J ends were trimmed by 0 bases and 5 bases, with 13 bases remaining between them. CDR3 length: 15 amino acids. CDR1 and CDR2 from the germline V gene are MNHEY and SVGAGI.

CDR3 nucleotides: TGCGCCAGCAGCTCCTGGGAGGGAGGTGATACGCAGTATTTT. Residues: CASSSWEGGDTQYF. The chain links TRBV5-1 to TRBJ2-3, with TRBD2 matching over 7 bases. The CDR3 extends over 14 amino acids. Germline V gene sequence: CDR1 SGHRS, CDR2 YFSETQ. V gave up 3 bases and J gave up 6 bases; unmatched junction bases: 7. The full variable domain, in which reference TRBV5-1 and TRBJ2-3 provide the parts outside the CDR3, is KAGVTQTPRYLIKTRGQQVTLSCSPISGHRSVSWYQQTPGQGLQFLFEYFSETQRNKGNFPGRFSGRQFSNSRSEMNVSTLELGDSALYLCASSSWEGGDTQYFGPGTRLTVL.

The chain links TRBV5-5 to TRBJ2-7; 13 positions match TRBD2. Germline CDR1 is SGHKS and CDR2 is YYEKEE (reference sequence). This CDR3 has 15 residues. V gave up 4 bases and J gave up 7 bases; unmatched junction bases: 8. The CDR3 protein is CASSLWTSGGLEQYF. CDR3 nucleotides: TGTGCCAGCAGCCTATGGACTAGCGGGGGCTTGGAGCAGTACTTC.

In the case of this clone: This sample includes further DNA sequences coding for the same CDR3. The chain carries TRBV27 and TRBJ2-1; D is unclear. Germline values: CDR1 MNHEY, CDR2 SMNVEV (reference sequence). The CDR3 totals 11 residues. V lost 2 bases and J lost 5, with 1 base in between. CDR3: CASSLNNEQFF. For the CDR3, the DNA is TGTGCCAGCAGTTTAAACAATGAGCAGTTCTTC.

This chain joins TRBV4-3 and TRBJ1-1, with D hard to call. Per germline, CDR1 LGHNA and CDR2 YSLEER. The CDR3 has 17 residues. V was clipped by 0 bases and J by 3 bases, with 17 bases between them. CDR3 nucleotides: TGCGCCAGCAGCCAAGATTTTCTCCGGGCCCGGCACACTGAAGCTTTCTTT. Protein product: CASSQDFLRARHTEAFF.

The chain recombines TRBV29-1 with TRBJ2-7, with 8 bases that match TRBD1. From germline, CDR1 is SQVTM and CDR2 ANQGSEA. The CDR3 totals 13 residues. V trimming: 4 bases; J trimming: 2 bases; junction bases outside the gene matches: 4. CDR3 in amino acids: CSVAGTGPYEQYF. CDR3 nucleotides: TGCAGCGTTGCCGGGACAGGTCCCTACGAGCAGTACTTC.

The chain has TRBV30 and TRBJ2-1; 9 positions agree with TRBD1. This CDR3 has 11 amino acids. J gave up 8 bases and V 5 bases, and 1 base lay outside the gene matches. CDR1 and CDR2 (germline): GTSNPN, SVGIG (reference sequence). The CDR3 sequence is CAWGTGHEQFF. In nucleotides, the CDR3 is TGTGCCTGGGGGACAGGGCATGAGCAGTTCTTC.

The V and J genes are TRBV10-3 and TRBJ2-1, with D perhaps TRBD1 (5 bases). The CDR3 has 15 amino acids. The V end was cut by 8 bases, the J end by 3 bases, with 17 bases between. Germline loops: CDR1 ENHRY, CDR2 SYGVKD. The CDR3 is CAIGDRQGNYNEQFF. DNA of the CDR3: TGTGCCATCGGAGATAGGCAGGGCAACTACAATGAGCAGTTCTTC.

The chain joins TRBV27 to TRBJ2-1, with 9 bases matching TRBD2. Germline loops: CDR1 MNHEY, CDR2 SMNVEV (reference sequence). The CDR3 length is 17 residues. V shed 5 bases and J 6 bases; nucleotides not matched to a gene: 14. The CDR3 nucleotides are TGTGCCAGCAGTCACCTTTCGGTCCTAGCGGGGACCAATGAGCAGTTCTTC. Translated, it gives CASSHLSVLAGTNEQFF.

The V call is TRBV27, the J call TRBJ2-6; no clear D. Germline V gene lookup returns CDR1 MNHEY and CDR2 SMNVEV (reference sequence). Trimming removed 3 bases from V and 0 bases from J, with 6 bases in between. This CDR3 has 15 amino acids. The CDR3 coding sequence is TGTGCCAGCAGTTTGAGCAACTCTGGGGCCAACGTCCTGACTTTC. Translation: CASSLSNSGANVLTF.

In regard to this clone: Other DNA sequences in the same sample also yield this CDR3. V and J are TRBV5-6 and TRBJ2-7, with D unresolved. V was pared by 0 bases and J by 3 bases, with 7 bases between. CDR1 and CDR2 (germline): SGHDT, YYEEEE. This CDR3 is 13 amino acids long. The CDR3 here is CASSLGGYYEQYF. The CDR3 region has the DNA TGTGCCAGCAGCTTGGGGGGTTACTACGAGCAGTACTTC.

This chain connects TRBV28 to TRBJ1-6; tentatively, D is TRBD1 (5 bases). Germline values: CDR1 MDHEN, CDR2 SYDVKM. Between the trimmed V and J ends, which lost 7 bases and 8 bases, there was a span of 15 bases. This CDR3 has 14 amino acids. The CDR3: CASTPGTDHSPLHF. The CDR3 DNA follows: TGTGCCAGCACCCCCGGGACTGATCATTCACCCCTCCACTTT.